This TCR beta chain is drawn from a study of shared clonotypes between healthy human individuals. The germline V and J ends were trimmed by 3 bases and 5 bases, with 13 bases remaining between them. The length of the CDR3 is 14 residues. Germline assignment: CDR1 MDHEN and CDR2 SYDVKM. This table comes from immunoSEQ multiplex PCR, and its TCRdb copy is limited to in-frame clones, with some not included. The sample consists of some 2.4 million clones, 93% of them appearing once. The TCR was taken from a man aged 18 to 29 in good health. Some clones in this sample may be carry-over from other donors' samples. Sequenced sample: naive CD4+ T cells from PBMCs. The subset is: CD45RA+ positively selected. This chain uses TRBV28 with TRBJ1-2, with D perhaps TRBD1 (6 bases). The CDR3 DNA sequence: TGTGCCAGCAGTTTGCCAGGGGATGGGTATGGCTACACCTTC. Its translation: CASSLPGDGYGYTF.